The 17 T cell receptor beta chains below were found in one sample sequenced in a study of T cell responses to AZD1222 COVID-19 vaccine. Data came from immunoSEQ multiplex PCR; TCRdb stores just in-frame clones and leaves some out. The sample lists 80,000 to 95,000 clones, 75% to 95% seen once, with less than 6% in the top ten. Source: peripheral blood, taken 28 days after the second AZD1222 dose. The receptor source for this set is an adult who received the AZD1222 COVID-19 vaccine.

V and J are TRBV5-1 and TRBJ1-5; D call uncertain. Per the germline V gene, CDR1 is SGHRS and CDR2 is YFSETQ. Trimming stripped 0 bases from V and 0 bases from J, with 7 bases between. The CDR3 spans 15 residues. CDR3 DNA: TGCGCCAGCAGCTTGGAAGGGAGTAGCAATCAGCCCCAGCATTTT. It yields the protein CASSLEGSSNQPQHF.

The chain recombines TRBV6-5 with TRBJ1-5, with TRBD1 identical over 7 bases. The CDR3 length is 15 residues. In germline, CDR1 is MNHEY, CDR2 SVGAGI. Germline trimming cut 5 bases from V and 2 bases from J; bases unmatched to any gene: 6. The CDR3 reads CASSPDRARNQPQHF. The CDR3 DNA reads TGTGCCAGCAGTCCAGACAGGGCCCGCAATCAGCCCCAGCATTTT.

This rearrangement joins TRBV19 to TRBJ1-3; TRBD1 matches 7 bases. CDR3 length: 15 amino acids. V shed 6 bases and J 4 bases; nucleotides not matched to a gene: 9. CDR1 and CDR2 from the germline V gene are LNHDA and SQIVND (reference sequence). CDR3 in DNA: TGTGCCAGTAGCCTACAGACAGGGTACGGAAACACCATATATTTT. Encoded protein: CASSLQTGYGNTIYF.

The CDR3 region has the DNA TGTGCCAGCTCACCACTCGATTCAAGTAACACCCGACAGGGCGGAACCAAAAACATTCAGTACTTC. Amino acids: CASSPLDSSNTRQGGTKNIQYF. The chain recombines TRBV18 with TRBJ2-4; 7 nucleotides match TRBD1. The CDR3 sequence is 22 residues long. The ends lost 1 base at V and 2 bases at J; junction bases unmatched: 23. Per the germline V gene, CDR1 is KGHSH and CDR2 is LQKENI.

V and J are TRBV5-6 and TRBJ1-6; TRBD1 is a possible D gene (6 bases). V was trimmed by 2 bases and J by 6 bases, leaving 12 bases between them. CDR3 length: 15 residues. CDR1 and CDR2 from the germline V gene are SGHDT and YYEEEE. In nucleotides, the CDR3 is TGTGCCAGCAGCTTAACCGACAGGATTAATTCACCCCTCCACTTT. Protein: CASSLTDRINSPLHF.

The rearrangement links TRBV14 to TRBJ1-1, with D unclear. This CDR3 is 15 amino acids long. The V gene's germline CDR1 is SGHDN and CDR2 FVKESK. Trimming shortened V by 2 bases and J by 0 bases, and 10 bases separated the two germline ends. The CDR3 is CASSQHPRMNTEAFF. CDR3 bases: TGTGCCAGCAGCCAACACCCAAGAATGAACACTGAAGCTTTCTTT.

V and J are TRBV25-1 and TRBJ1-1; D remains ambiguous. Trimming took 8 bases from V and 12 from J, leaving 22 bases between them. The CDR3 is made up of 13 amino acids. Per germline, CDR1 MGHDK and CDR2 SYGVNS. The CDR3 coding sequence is TGTGCCAGCTCCACCGGAAACAGTCTATGGACTTTCTTT. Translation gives CASSTGNSLWTFF. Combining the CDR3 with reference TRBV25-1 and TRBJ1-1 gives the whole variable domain EADIYQTPRYLVIGTGKKITLECSQTMGHDKMYWYQQDPGMELHLIHYSYGVNSTEKGDLSSESTVSRIRTEHFPLTLESARPSHTSQYLCASSTGNSLWTFFGQGTRLTVV.

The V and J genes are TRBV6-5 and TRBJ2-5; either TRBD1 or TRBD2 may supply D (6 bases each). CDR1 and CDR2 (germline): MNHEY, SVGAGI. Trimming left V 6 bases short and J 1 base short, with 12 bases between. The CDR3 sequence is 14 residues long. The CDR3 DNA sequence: TGTGCCAGCAGATACGGGGGCTCCCAAGAGACCCAGTACTTC. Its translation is CASRYGGSQETQYF.

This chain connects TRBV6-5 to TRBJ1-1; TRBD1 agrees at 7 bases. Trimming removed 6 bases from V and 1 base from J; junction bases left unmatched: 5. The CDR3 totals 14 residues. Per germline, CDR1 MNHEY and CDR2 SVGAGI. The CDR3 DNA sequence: TGTGCCAGCAGAAACACAGGGGCGAACACTGAAGCTTTCTTT. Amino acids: CASRNTGANTEAFF.

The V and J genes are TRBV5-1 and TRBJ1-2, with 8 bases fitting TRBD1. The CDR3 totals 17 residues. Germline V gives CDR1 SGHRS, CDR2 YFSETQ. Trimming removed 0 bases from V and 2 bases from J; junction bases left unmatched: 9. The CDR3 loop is CASSLDGQGGANYGYTF. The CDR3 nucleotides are TGCGCCAGCAGCTTGGACGGACAGGGAGGCGCCAACTATGGCTACACCTTC.

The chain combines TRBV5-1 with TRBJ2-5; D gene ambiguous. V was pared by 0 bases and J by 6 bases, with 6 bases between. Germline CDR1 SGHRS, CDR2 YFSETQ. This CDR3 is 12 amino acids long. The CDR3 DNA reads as TGCGCCAGCAGCTTGGGTATCCAGACCCAGTACTTC. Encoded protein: CASSLGIQTQYF.

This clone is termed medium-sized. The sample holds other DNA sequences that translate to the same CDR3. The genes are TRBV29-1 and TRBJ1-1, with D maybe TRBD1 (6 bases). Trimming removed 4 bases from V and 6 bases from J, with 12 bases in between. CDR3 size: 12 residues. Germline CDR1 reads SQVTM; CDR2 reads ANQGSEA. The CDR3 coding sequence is TGCAGCGTTGTACAGGGTTGGGCTGAAGCTTTCTTT. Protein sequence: CSVVQGWAEAFF. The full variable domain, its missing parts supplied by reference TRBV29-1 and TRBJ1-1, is SAVISQKPSRDICQRGTSLTIQCQVDSQVTMMFWYRQQPGQSLTLIATANQGSEATYESGFVIDKFPISRPNLTFSTLTVSNMSPEDSSIYLCSVVQGWAEAFFGQGTRLTVV.

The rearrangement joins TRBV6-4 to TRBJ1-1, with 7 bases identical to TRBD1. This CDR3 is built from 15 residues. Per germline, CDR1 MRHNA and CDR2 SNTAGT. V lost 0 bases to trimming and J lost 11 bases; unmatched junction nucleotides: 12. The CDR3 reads CASSDSHGGGGRAFF. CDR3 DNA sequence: TGTGCCAGCAGTGACTCCCACGGAGGGGGCGGTCGGGCTTTCTTT.

CDR3 in DNA: TGTGCCAGCAGTATACAGGGAGGTTCACCCCTCCACTTT. It is translated as CASSIQGGSPLHF. V and J are TRBV6-5 and TRBJ1-6; perhaps TRBD1 as D (6 bases). V was clipped by 5 bases and J by 9 bases, with 11 bases between them. CDR1 and CDR2 from the germline V gene are MNHEY and SVGAGI. This CDR3 has 13 amino acids.

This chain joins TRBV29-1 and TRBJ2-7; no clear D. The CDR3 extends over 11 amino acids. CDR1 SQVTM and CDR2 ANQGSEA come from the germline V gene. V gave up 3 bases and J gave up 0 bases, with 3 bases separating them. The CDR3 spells CSVDGSYEQYF. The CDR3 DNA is TGCAGCGTTGACGGCTCCTACGAGCAGTACTTC.

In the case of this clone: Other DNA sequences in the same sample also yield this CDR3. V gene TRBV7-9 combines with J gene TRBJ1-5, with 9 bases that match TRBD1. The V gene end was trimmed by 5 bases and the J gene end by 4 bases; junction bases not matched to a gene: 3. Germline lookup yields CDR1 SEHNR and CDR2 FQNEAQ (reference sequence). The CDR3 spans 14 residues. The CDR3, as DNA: TGTGCCAGCAGCAGCGGGACAGGGAATCAGCCCCAGCATTTT. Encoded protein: CASSSGTGNQPQHF.

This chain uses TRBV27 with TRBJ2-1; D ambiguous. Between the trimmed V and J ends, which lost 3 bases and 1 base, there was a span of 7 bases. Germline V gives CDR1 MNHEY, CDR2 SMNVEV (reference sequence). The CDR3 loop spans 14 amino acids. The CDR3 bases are TGTGCCAGCAGTTTCTCTCTTTCCTACAATGAGCAGTTCTTC. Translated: CASSFSLSYNEQFF.